These T cell receptor beta chains were read from a single sample in a study of shared clonotypes between healthy human individuals. TCRdb keeps only in-frame clones here, not all; method: immunoSEQ multiplex PCR. This table has about 2.1 million clones, around 93% appearing once. The source material was naive CD8+ T cells from PBMCs. The receptors come from a young man in good health. Some clones in this sample may be carry-over from other donors' samples. CDR3s include the opening cysteine and the closing phenylalanine or tryptophan. Fields, in order: D gene, J gene, clone size, V gene, CDR3 DNA, CDR3 protein. A D gene is named only where the DNA matches it firmly. Rows may omit the clone size; those that give it use once, few, many or a size class.

d_call: .
j_call: TRBJ2-1
clone_size: once
v_call: TRBV27
cdr3_nt: TGTGCCAGCAGTGACTCGAGCTCCTACAATGAGCAGTTCTTC
cdr3_aa: CASSDSSSYNEQFF

d_call: TRBD1
j_call: TRBJ2-7
clone_size: .
v_call: TRBV11-2
cdr3_nt: TGTGCCAGCAGCCCGAGGGTTGGACAGGGTACCTACGAGCAGTACTTC
cdr3_aa: CASSPRVGQGTYEQYF

d_call: .
j_call: TRBJ1-2
clone_size: .
v_call: TRBV19
cdr3_nt: TGTGCCAGTAGTCCTGACGGGGGGGTCTATGGCTACACCTTC
cdr3_aa: CASSPDGGVYGYTF

d_call: TRBD2
j_call: TRBJ2-3
clone_size: .
v_call: TRBV30
cdr3_nt: TGTGCCTGGAGTCTGCTAGCGGGGGGCACAGATACGCAGTATTTT
cdr3_aa: CAWSLLAGGTDTQYF

d_call: .
j_call: TRBJ2-5
clone_size: .
v_call: TRBV7-9
cdr3_nt: TGTGCCAGCAGCTTAGCAAGGACTCCAAAAGAGACCCAGTACTTC
cdr3_aa: CASSLARTPKETQYF

d_call: .
j_call: TRBJ2-2
clone_size: .
v_call: TRBV4-1
cdr3_nt: TGCGCCAGCAGCCAAGACCGGGCCCTTACCGGGGAGCTGTTTTTT
cdr3_aa: CASSQDRALTGELFF

d_call: .
j_call: TRBJ1-1
clone_size: .
v_call: TRBV12-5
cdr3_nt: TGTGCTAGTGGTTTGTCCCGGACCGCAAACACTGAAGCTTTCTTT
cdr3_aa: CASGLSRTANTEAFF

d_call: .
j_call: TRBJ1-4
clone_size: once
v_call: TRBV29-1
cdr3_nt: TGCAGCGTTGCGTCAGGTGATAATGAAAAACTGTTTTTT
cdr3_aa: CSVASGDNEKLFF

d_call: .
j_call: TRBJ2-3
clone_size: .
v_call: TRBV19
cdr3_nt: TGTGCCAGTAGTCCCCGGACAGATACGCAGTATTTT
cdr3_aa: CASSPRTDTQYF

d_call: .
j_call: TRBJ2-5
clone_size: .
v_call: TRBV9
cdr3_nt: TGTGCCAGCAGCGTAGGTCCAGCAGGCGAGTACCAAGAGACCCAGTACTTC
cdr3_aa: CASSVGPAGEYQETQYF

d_call: .
j_call: TRBJ2-7
clone_size: .
v_call: TRBV28
cdr3_nt: TGTGCCAGCAGTTTGTCCCAGCAATCCTACGAGCAGTACTTC
cdr3_aa: CASSLSQQSYEQYF

d_call: .
j_call: TRBJ2-3
clone_size: .
v_call: TRBV4-2
cdr3_nt: TGTGCCAGCAGCCAAGATCTGGAGGGATTGAGCACAGATACGCAGTATTTT
cdr3_aa: CASSQDLEGLSTDTQYF

d_call: .
j_call: TRBJ2-1
clone_size: .
v_call: TRBV4-3
cdr3_nt: TGCGCCAGCAGCCAAGATTTCGCGGGCTACAATGAGCAGTTCTTC
cdr3_aa: CASSQDFAGYNEQFF

d_call: .
j_call: TRBJ2-3
clone_size: .
v_call: TRBV6-1
cdr3_nt: TGTGCCAGCGTTATCGGGACTGGCACAGATACGCAGTATTTT
cdr3_aa: CASVIGTGTDTQYF

d_call: TRBD2
j_call: TRBJ2-1
clone_size: once
v_call: TRBV28
cdr3_nt: TGTGCCAGCAGTTTCACGCTAGCGGGAGTAGTGGAGTTCTTC
cdr3_aa: CASSFTLAGVVEFF

d_call: TRBD1
j_call: TRBJ2-7
clone_size: .
v_call: TRBV7-9
cdr3_nt: TGTGCCAGCAGCCCCGCCGGGACAGAGAATCTCTACGAGCAGTACTTC
cdr3_aa: CASSPAGTENLYEQYF

d_call: TRBD1
j_call: TRBJ2-7
clone_size: .
v_call: TRBV11-2
cdr3_nt: TGTGCCAGCAGCTTTGCCAGGGGGCTCTACGAGCAGTACTTC
cdr3_aa: CASSFARGLYEQYF

d_call: TRBD2
j_call: TRBJ2-4
clone_size: .
v_call: TRBV5-1
cdr3_nt: TGCGCCAGCAGCGCGGGACTAGCGGGAGCCCACGGGGACATTCAGTACTTC
cdr3_aa: CASSAGLAGAHGDIQYF

d_call: TRBD1
j_call: TRBJ2-7
clone_size: .
v_call: TRBV27
cdr3_nt: TGTGCCAGCGGCCAGGGGGCGGGGACTTCCCGGGAGCAGTACTTC
cdr3_aa: CASGQGAGTSREQYF

d_call: TRBD1
j_call: TRBJ1-2
clone_size: .
v_call: TRBV4-3
cdr3_nt: TGCGCCAGCAGCCAAGAAGACAGGGAAGGGTATGGCTACACCTTC
cdr3_aa: CASSQEDREGYGYTF

d_call: .
j_call: TRBJ1-1
clone_size: few
v_call: TRBV15
cdr3_nt: TGTGCCACCAGCGGAAAATTGGACATCTTCACTGAAGCTTTCTTT
cdr3_aa: CATSGKLDIFTEAFF

d_call: TRBD1
j_call: TRBJ1-2
clone_size: .
v_call: TRBV27
cdr3_nt: TGTGCCACGACCGACAGGGTAGATGGCTACACCTTC
cdr3_aa: CATTDRVDGYTF

d_call: .
j_call: TRBJ1-3
clone_size: .
v_call: TRBV2
cdr3_nt: TGTGCCAGCAGTGAAGCGCGGGAAGGGATCAGAAACACCATATATTTT
cdr3_aa: CASSEAREGIRNTIYF

d_call: .
j_call: TRBJ2-7
clone_size: .
v_call: TRBV27
cdr3_nt: TGTGCCAGCAGTTTATCATTCTTTACTAGCCTCCTAAACTACGAGCAGTACTTC
cdr3_aa: CASSLSFFTSLLNYEQYF

d_call: .
j_call: TRBJ2-5
clone_size: .
v_call: TRBV11-2
cdr3_nt: TGTGCCAGCAGCTTAGTCACGGGGGAGACCCAGTACTTC
cdr3_aa: CASSLVTGETQYF

d_call: TRBD1
j_call: TRBJ1-5
clone_size: once
v_call: TRBV6-1
cdr3_nt: TGTGCCAGCAGTGCAAAGGCAGGGGGTTTTAGCAATCAGCCCCAGCATTTT
cdr3_aa: CASSAKAGGFSNQPQHF

d_call: .
j_call: TRBJ1-2
clone_size: .
v_call: TRBV7-9
cdr3_nt: TGTGCCAGCAGCACGGGACCGAGCTATGGCTACACCTTC
cdr3_aa: CASSTGPSYGYTF

d_call: .
j_call: TRBJ2-7
clone_size: .
v_call: TRBV6-1
cdr3_nt: TGTGCCAGCAATGAGGGGCTAAGCTACGAGCAGTACTTC
cdr3_aa: CASNEGLSYEQYF

d_call: .
j_call: TRBJ2-1
clone_size: .
v_call: TRBV6-1
cdr3_nt: TGTGCCAGCAGCCACGACAGAAGGCAGTTCTTC
cdr3_aa: CASSHDRRQFF

d_call: TRBD2
j_call: TRBJ2-4
clone_size: .
v_call: TRBV9
cdr3_nt: TGTGCCAGCAGCGGAGGGTGGGGTAGCGGGAGAGAGGAGGCCATTCAGTACTTC
cdr3_aa: CASSGGWGSGREEAIQYF

d_call: TRBD2
j_call: TRBJ2-2
clone_size: .
v_call: TRBV7-2
cdr3_nt: TGTGCCAGCAGCCCCCGTGGCGGGAGTATTTCCGGGGAGCTGTTTTTT
cdr3_aa: CASSPRGGSISGELFF

d_call: .
j_call: TRBJ2-7
clone_size: .
v_call: TRBV6-5
cdr3_nt: TGTGCCAGCAGTTCCAGCCTGGCGGGAATCTACGAGCAGTACTTC
cdr3_aa: CASSSSLAGIYEQYF

d_call: .
j_call: TRBJ2-7
clone_size: once
v_call: TRBV4-1
cdr3_nt: TGCGCCAGCAGCCTCGGGAGTGGGGCGGAGACCTACGAGCAGTACTTC
cdr3_aa: CASSLGSGAETYEQYF

d_call: TRBD1
j_call: TRBJ2-7
clone_size: .
v_call: TRBV28
cdr3_nt: TGTGCCAGCACGCCAGGGGGCTTATACGAGCAGTACTTC
cdr3_aa: CASTPGGLYEQYF

d_call: TRBD2
j_call: TRBJ2-2
clone_size: .
v_call: TRBV28
cdr3_nt: TGTGCCAGCAGTTTATCGGGGGAATTACTAGCGGGAGACACCGGGGAGCTGTTTTTT
cdr3_aa: CASSLSGELLAGDTGELFF

d_call: TRBD1
j_call: TRBJ2-5
clone_size: once
v_call: TRBV27
cdr3_nt: TGTGCCAGCAGGGGACAGGGTGGGGAGACCCAGTACTTC
cdr3_aa: CASRGQGGETQYF

d_call: .
j_call: TRBJ1-1
clone_size: .
v_call: TRBV6-6
cdr3_nt: TGTGCCAGCAGTTACTCGGCAGGGGAGAACACTGAAGCTTTCTTT
cdr3_aa: CASSYSAGENTEAFF

d_call: TRBD1
j_call: TRBJ2-1
clone_size: .
v_call: TRBV7-9
cdr3_nt: TGTGCCAGCAGCCCGGGACAGGGAAGCTCCTACAATGAGCAGTTCTTC
cdr3_aa: CASSPGQGSSYNEQFF

d_call: .
j_call: TRBJ1-3
clone_size: .
v_call: TRBV7-9
cdr3_nt: TGTGCCAGCAGCCCGCCCTCTGGAAACACCATATATTTT
cdr3_aa: CASSPPSGNTIYF

d_call: .
j_call: TRBJ1-3
clone_size: .
v_call: TRBV9
cdr3_nt: TGTGCCAGCAGCGCCGGGAGGTGGGACATGCATTTT
cdr3_aa: CASSAGRWDMHF

d_call: .
j_call: TRBJ2-7
clone_size: .
v_call: TRBV9
cdr3_nt: TGTGCCAGCAGCAGCCCCTCGGACAGTCGTCAGCAGTACTTC
cdr3_aa: CASSSPSDSRQQYF

d_call: .
j_call: TRBJ2-7
clone_size: .
v_call: TRBV27
cdr3_nt: TGTGCCACCCAGGGACCCTCCGAGCAGTACTTC
cdr3_aa: CATQGPSEQYF

d_call: TRBD2
j_call: TRBJ2-7
clone_size: .
v_call: TRBV4-1
cdr3_nt: TGCGCCAGCAGCCAAGATCGGGCTAGCGGGATTCACGAGCAGTACTTC
cdr3_aa: CASSQDRASGIHEQYF

d_call: .
j_call: TRBJ1-6
clone_size: .
v_call: TRBV13
cdr3_nt: TGTGCCAGCAGCTTGGGCCAGATGAAGTCACCCCTCCACTTT
cdr3_aa: CASSLGQMKSPLHF

d_call: TRBD1
j_call: TRBJ2-7
clone_size: .
v_call: TRBV4-3
cdr3_nt: TGCGCCAGCAGCCAAGATAGAGGACAGGGACGATACGAGCAGTACTTC
cdr3_aa: CASSQDRGQGRYEQYF

d_call: TRBD1
j_call: TRBJ2-7
clone_size: .
v_call: TRBV7-8
cdr3_nt: TGTGCCAGCAGCCGGGGACAGGGGCAAGCTTCCGAGCAGTACTTC
cdr3_aa: CASSRGQGQASEQYF

d_call: .
j_call: TRBJ1-2
clone_size: few
v_call: TRBV2
cdr3_nt: TGTGCCAGCAGGACGACGGAGGACTACACCTTC
cdr3_aa: CASRTTEDYTF

d_call: .
j_call: TRBJ2-1
clone_size: .
v_call: TRBV11-2
cdr3_nt: TGTGCCAGCAGCTTAGGCCCGGTAGCCTACAATGAGCAGTTCTTC
cdr3_aa: CASSLGPVAYNEQFF

d_call: TRBD1
j_call: TRBJ2-7
clone_size: .
v_call: TRBV5-1
cdr3_nt: TGCGCCAGCAGACTCGACAGGGGTCGCGACGAGCAGTACTTC
cdr3_aa: CASRLDRGRDEQYF

d_call: .
j_call: TRBJ2-1
clone_size: .
v_call: TRBV27
cdr3_nt: TGTGCCAGCAGTTTAGTGTGGACAGGCGGGATAAATGAGCAGTTCTTC
cdr3_aa: CASSLVWTGGINEQFF

d_call: .
j_call: TRBJ2-1
clone_size: .
v_call: TRBV27
cdr3_nt: TGTGCCACCAGGGTCCAGGGGCGCTACAATGAGCAGTTCTTC
cdr3_aa: CATRVQGRYNEQFF

d_call: .
j_call: TRBJ2-7
clone_size: .
v_call: TRBV7-8
cdr3_nt: TGTGCCAGCAGCTTAGGTCCGGGTTCGGGCTCCTACGAGCAGTACTTC
cdr3_aa: CASSLGPGSGSYEQYF

d_call: TRBD1
j_call: TRBJ1-4
clone_size: .
v_call: TRBV6-1
cdr3_nt: TGTGCCAGCAGTCCCGGGACAGGGTTAGGGGAAAAACTGTTTTTT
cdr3_aa: CASSPGTGLGEKLFF

d_call: TRBD2
j_call: TRBJ2-3
clone_size: .
v_call: TRBV4-1
cdr3_nt: TGCGCCAGCAGCCAAATGACTAGCGGGACAGATACGCAGTATTTT
cdr3_aa: CASSQMTSGTDTQYF

d_call: .
j_call: TRBJ2-5
clone_size: .
v_call: TRBV11-2
cdr3_nt: TGTGCCAGCAGCTTTTATCAAGGGGGAGCCGTCCAAGAGACCCAGTACTTC
cdr3_aa: CASSFYQGGAVQETQYF

d_call: TRBD1
j_call: TRBJ2-1
clone_size: .
v_call: TRBV7-9
cdr3_nt: TGTGCCAGCGTCCCCTCGGACAGGGTCTACAATGAGCAGTTCTTC
cdr3_aa: CASVPSDRVYNEQFF

d_call: .
j_call: TRBJ2-5
clone_size: .
v_call: TRBV27
cdr3_nt: TGTGCCAGCAGTTCTCAAGGGAAAGAGACCCAGTACTTC
cdr3_aa: CASSSQGKETQYF

d_call: .
j_call: TRBJ1-5
clone_size: .
v_call: TRBV28
cdr3_nt: TGTGCCAGCAGTTTCTGGGGGGCGAAGGAGCCCCAGCATTTT
cdr3_aa: CASSFWGAKEPQHF

d_call: TRBD1
j_call: TRBJ2-7
clone_size: .
v_call: TRBV5-5
cdr3_nt: TGTGCCAGCAGCTTGATTTATGGACAGGCCCCCGAGCAGTACTTC
cdr3_aa: CASSLIYGQAPEQYF

d_call: .
j_call: TRBJ2-3
clone_size: .
v_call: TRBV9
cdr3_nt: TGTGCCAGCAGCGTAGATTTGGGCTGGGGGGATACGCAGTATTTT
cdr3_aa: CASSVDLGWGDTQYF